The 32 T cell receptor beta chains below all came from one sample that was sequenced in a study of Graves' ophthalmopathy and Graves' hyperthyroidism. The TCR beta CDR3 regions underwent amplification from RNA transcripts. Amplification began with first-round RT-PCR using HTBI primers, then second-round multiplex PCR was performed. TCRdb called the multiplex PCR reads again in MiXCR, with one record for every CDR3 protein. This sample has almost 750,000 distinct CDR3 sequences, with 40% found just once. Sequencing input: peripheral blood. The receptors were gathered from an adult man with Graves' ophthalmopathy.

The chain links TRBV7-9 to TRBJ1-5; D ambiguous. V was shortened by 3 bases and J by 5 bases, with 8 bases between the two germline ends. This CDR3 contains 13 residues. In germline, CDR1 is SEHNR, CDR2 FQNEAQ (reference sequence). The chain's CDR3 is CASSLWGYQPQHF. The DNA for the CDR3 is TGTGCCAGCAGCTTGTGGGGTTATCAGCCCCAGCATTTT.

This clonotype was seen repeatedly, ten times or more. The CDR3 nucleotides are TGTGCCAGCAGTTTGGACGGGTTCGATCAGCCCCAGCATTTT. It yields the protein CASSLDGFDQPQHF. The chain links TRBV7-9 to TRBJ1-5; unclear D gene. Trimming shortened V by 6 bases and J by 5 bases, and 14 bases separated the two germline ends. This CDR3 spans 14 amino acids. From germline, CDR1 is SEHNR and CDR2 FQNEAQ (reference sequence).

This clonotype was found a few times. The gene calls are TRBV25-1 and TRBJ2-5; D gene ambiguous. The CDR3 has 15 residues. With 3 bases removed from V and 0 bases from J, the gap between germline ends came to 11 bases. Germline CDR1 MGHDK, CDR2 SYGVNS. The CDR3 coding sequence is TGTGCCAGCAGTGACAGTACACGTTACCAAGAGACCCAGTACTTC. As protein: CASSDSTRYQETQYF.

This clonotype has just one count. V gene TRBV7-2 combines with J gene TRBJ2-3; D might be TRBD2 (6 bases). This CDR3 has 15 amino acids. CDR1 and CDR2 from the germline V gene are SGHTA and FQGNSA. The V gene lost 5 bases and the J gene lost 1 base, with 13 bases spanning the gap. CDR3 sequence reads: CASSHGGKGTDTQYF. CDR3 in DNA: TGTGCCAGCAGCCACGGCGGGAAGGGCACAGATACGCAGTATTTT.

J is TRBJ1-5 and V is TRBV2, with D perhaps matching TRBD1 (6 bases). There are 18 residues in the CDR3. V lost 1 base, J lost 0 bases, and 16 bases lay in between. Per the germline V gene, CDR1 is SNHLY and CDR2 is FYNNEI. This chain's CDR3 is CASSEGGGGRYSNQPQHF. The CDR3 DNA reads TGTGCCAGCAGTGAAGGGGGGGGCGGAAGGTATAGCAATCAGCCCCAGCATTTT.

CDR3 DNA sequence: TGTGCCACCAGCAGCTATGACAGCGGGCAAAATCAGCCCCAGCATTTT. Its translation is CATSSYDSGQNQPQHF. V gene TRBV24-1 combines with J gene TRBJ1-5, with D possibly matching TRBD1 (5 bases). The length of the CDR3 is 16 residues. CDR1 is KGHDR and CDR2 is SFDVKD in the germline V gene. V was cut by 7 bases and J by 4 bases, with 19 bases left in between.

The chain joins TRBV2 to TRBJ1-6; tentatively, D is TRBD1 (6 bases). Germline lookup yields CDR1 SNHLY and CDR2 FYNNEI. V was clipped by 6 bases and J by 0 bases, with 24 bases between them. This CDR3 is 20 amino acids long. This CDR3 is CASSQGQKATGSSYNSPLHF. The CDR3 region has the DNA TGTGCCAGCAGCCAAGGACAGAAGGCCACAGGGAGCTCCTATAATTCACCCCTCCACTTT.

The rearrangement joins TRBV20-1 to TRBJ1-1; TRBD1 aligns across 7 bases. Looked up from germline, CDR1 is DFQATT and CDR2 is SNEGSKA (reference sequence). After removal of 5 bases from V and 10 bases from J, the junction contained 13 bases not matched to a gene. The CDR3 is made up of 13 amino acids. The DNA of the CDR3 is TGCAGTGCTGGCACAGGGGTTGGGGTAGGAGCTTTCTTT. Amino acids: CSAGTGVGVGAFF.

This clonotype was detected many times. The CDR3 sequence: CSARDPVNTEAFF. The CDR3 bases are TGCAGTGCTAGAGATCCGGTGAACACTGAAGCTTTCTTT. The chain uses TRBV20-1 and TRBJ1-1; D unclear. CDR3 length: 13 residues. Between the trimmed V and J ends, which lost 0 bases and 0 bases, there was a span of 5 bases. Germline lookup yields CDR1 DFQATT and CDR2 SNEGSKA (reference sequence).

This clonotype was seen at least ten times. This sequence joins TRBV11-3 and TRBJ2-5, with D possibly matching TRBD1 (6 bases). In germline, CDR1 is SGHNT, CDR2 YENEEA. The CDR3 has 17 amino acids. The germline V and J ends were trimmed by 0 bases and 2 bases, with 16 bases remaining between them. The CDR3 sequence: CASSLDSADRLQETQYF. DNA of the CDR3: TGTGCCAGCAGCTTAGATTCAGCCGACAGGTTACAAGAGACCCAGTACTTC.

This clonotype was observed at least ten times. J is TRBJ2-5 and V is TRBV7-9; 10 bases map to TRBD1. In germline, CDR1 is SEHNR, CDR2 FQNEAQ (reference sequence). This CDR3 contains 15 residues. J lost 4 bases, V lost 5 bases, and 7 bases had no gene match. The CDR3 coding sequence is TGTGCCAGCAGCCCCCCCGGACAGGGGGGAGAGACCCAGTACTTC. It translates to CASSPPGQGGETQYF.

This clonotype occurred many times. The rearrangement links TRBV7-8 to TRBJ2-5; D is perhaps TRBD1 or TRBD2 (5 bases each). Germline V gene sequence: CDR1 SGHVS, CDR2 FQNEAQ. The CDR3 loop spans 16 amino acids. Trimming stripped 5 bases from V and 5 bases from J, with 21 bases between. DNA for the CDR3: TGTGCCAGCAGCCCTAATGCCCAGGGAGTTGGGGAGACCCAGTACTTC. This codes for CASSPNAQGVGETQYF.

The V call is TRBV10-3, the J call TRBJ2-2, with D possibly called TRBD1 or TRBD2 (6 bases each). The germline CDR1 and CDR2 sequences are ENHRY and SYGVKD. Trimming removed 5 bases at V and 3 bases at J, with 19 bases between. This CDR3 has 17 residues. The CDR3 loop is CAISPVKRGRHTGELFF. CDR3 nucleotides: TGTGCCATCAGTCCCGTGAAGAGGGGGAGGCACACCGGGGAGCTGTTTTTT.

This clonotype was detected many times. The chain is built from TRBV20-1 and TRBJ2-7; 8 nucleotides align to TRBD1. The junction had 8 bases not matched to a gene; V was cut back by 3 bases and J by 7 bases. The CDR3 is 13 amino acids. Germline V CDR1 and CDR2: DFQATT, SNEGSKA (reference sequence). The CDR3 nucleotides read TGCAGTGCTAGTAGGACAGGGATGGGGGAGCAGTACTTC. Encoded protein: CSASRTGMGEQYF.

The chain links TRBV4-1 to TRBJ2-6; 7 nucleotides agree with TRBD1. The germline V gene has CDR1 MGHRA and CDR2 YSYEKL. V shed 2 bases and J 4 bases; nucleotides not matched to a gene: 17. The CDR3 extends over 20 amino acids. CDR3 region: CASSQLTGTANLKGANVLTF. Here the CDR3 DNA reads TGCGCCAGCAGCCAACTTACCGGGACAGCGAACTTAAAAGGGGCCAACGTCCTGACTTTC.

The CDR3 is CASSLRVGTNEKLFF. Written as DNA, the CDR3 is TGTGCCAGCAGCCTACGGGTGGGCACTAATGAAAAACTGTTTTTT. V gene TRBV7-2 combines with J gene TRBJ1-4; D gene ambiguous. The V end lost 5 bases, the J end lost 2 bases, and 12 bases lay between the germline ends. The CDR3 runs to 15 residues. CDR1 and CDR2 (germline): SGHTA, FQGNSA.

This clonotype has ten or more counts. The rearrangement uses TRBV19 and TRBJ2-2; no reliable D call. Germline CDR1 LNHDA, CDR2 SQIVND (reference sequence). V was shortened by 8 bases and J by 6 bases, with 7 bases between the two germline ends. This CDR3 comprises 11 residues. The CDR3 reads CASGWAGELFF. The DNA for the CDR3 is TGTGCCAGTGGGTGGGCCGGGGAGCTGTTTTTT.

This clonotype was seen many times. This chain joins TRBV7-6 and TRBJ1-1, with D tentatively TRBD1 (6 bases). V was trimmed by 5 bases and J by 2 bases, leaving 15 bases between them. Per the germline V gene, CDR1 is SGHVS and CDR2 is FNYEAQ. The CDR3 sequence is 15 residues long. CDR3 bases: TGTGCCAGCAGCCCGGATTTGGGGGCCAACACTGAAGCTTTCTTT. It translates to CASSPDLGANTEAFF.

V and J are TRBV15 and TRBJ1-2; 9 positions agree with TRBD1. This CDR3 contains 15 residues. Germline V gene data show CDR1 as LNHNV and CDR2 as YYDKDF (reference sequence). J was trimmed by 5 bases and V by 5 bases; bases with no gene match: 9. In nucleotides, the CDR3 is TGTGCCACCAGCGCAAGTGACAGGGGGAGATATGGCTACACCTTC. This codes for CATSASDRGRYGYTF.

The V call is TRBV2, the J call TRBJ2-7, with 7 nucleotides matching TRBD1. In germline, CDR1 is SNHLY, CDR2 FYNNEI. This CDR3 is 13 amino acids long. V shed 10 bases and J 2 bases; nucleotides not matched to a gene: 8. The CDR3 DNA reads TGTGCCACCTCTCACAGGGGAGCCTACGAGCAGTACTTC. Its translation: CATSHRGAYEQYF.

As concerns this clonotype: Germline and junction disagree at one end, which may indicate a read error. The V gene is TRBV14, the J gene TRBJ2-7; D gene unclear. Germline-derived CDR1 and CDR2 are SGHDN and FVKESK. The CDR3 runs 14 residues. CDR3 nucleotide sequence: TGTGCCAGCAGACAAGAATACAGCCCCTACGAGCAGTACTTC. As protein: CASRQEYSPYEQYF.

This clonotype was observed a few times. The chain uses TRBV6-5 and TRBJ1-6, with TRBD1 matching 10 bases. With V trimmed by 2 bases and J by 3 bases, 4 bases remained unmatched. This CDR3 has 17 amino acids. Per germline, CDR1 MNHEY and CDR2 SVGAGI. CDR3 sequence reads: CASSYRGQGLYNSPLHF. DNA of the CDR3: TGTGCCAGCAGTTACCGGGGACAGGGGCTCTATAATTCACCCCTCCACTTT.

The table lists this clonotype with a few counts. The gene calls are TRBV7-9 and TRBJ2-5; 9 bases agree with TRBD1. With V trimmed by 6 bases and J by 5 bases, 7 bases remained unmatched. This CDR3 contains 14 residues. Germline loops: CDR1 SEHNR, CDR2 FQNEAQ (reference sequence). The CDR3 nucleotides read TGTGCCAGCAGTTACGGGACAGGGATGGAGACCCAGTACTTC. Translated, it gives CASSYGTGMETQYF.

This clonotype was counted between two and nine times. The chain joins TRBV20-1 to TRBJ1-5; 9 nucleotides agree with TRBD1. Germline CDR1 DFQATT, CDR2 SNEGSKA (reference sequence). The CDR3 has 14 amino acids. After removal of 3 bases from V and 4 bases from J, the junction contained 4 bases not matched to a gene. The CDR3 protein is CSASWTGVNQPQHF. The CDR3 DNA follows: TGCAGTGCTAGTTGGACAGGGGTAAATCAGCCCCAGCATTTT.

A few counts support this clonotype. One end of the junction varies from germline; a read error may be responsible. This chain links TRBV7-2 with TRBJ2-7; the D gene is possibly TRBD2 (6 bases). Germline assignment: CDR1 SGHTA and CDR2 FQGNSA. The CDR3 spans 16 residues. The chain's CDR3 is CASSQVSGELFYEQYF. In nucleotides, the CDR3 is TGCGCCAGCAGCCAAGTATCGGGAGAACTCTTCTACGAGCAGTACTTC.

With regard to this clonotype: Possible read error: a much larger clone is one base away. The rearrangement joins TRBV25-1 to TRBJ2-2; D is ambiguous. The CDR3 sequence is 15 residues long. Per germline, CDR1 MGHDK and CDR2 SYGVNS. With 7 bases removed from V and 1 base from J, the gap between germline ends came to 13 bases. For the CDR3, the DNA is TGTGCCAGCATGGGTGGCGGCCGGAACACCGGGGAGCTGTTTTTT. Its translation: CASMGGGRNTGELFF.

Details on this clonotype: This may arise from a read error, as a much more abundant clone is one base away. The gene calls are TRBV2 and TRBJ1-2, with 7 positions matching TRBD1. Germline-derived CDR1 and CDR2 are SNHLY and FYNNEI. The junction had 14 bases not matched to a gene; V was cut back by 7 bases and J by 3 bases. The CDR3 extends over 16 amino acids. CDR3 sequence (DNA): TGTGCCAGCACCGACCTCGACAGGGCTAATGACTATGGCTACACCTTC. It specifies CASTDLDRANDYGYTF.

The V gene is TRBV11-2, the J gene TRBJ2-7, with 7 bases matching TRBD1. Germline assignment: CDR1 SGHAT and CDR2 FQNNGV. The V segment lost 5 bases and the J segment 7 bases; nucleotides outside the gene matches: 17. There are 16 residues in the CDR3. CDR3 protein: CASSPPTDRVHREQYF. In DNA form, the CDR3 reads TGTGCCAGCAGCCCTCCCACTGACAGGGTACACCGTGAGCAGTACTTC.

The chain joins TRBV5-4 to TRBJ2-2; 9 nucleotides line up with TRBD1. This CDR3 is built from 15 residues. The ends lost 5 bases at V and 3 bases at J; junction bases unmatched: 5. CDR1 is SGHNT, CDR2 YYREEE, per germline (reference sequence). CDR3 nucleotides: TGTGCCAGCAGTCGGGGACAGGGCGACACCGGGGAGCTGTTTTTT. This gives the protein CASSRGQGDTGELFF.

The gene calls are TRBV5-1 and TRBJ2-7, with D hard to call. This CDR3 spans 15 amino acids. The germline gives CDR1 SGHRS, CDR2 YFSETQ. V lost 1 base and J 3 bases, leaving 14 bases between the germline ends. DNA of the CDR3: TGCGCCAGCAGCTTGATTGGATCAATAAACTACGAGCAGTACTTC. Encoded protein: CASSLIGSINYEQYF.

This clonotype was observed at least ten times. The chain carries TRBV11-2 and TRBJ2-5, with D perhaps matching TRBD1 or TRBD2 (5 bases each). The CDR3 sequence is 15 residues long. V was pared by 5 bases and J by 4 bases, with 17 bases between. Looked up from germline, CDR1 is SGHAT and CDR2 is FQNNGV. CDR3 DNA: TGTGCCAGCAGCCGGACGATGGGGGATGGAGAGACCCAGTACTTC. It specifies CASSRTMGDGETQYF.

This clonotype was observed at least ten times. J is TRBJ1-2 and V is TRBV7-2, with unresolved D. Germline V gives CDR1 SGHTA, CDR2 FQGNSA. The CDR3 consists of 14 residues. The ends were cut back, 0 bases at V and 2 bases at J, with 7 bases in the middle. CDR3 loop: CASSLAPQNYGYTF. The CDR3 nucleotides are TGTGCCAGCAGCTTAGCTCCGCAGAACTATGGCTACACCTTC.